The T cell receptor beta chain under discussion was sequenced for a study of relationships among human T cell subsets (TCRdb year 2010). Describing the broader study: The study sequenced eight distinct T cell populations from blood: pan T, CD8 cytotoxic, regulatory, Th1, Th2, naive plus transitional, activated and memory cells.

CDR1 and CDR2 are read off the germline V gene (reference sequence) as MNHEY and SMNVEV. The CDR3, from cysteine to phenylalanine, totals 14 residues. The read is trimmed to its CDR3 DNA, 42 bases read in frame from base 1. The junction carries 14 bases between V and J, which are trimmed by 3 bases and 6 bases respectively. Findings and caveats that apply to the study as a whole: Substantial sharing of CDR3s among Th1, Th2 and regulatory T cells was interpreted as suggestive of stochastic cell fate choices. The bead-based sorting could not exclude a CD4+CD8+ double-positive population. No statistically significant differences in V, D and J usage, CDR3 length or N-nucleotide additions were observed among the seven subsets. Over 55% of CD8+ cytotoxic sequences were found to belong to clones with over 100 reads, whereas few such clones were observed in the regulatory and Th2 subsets.

Naive plus transitional T cells were isolated with anti-CD45RA microbeads from pooled isolated CD4+ and CD8+ T cells. Miltenyi superparamagnetic beads coated with subset-specific monoclonal antibodies were used to isolate the T cell subsets. Peripheral blood was used as the source from which all T cell populations were isolated. Whole blood was subjected to Ficoll separation to obtain mononuclear cells, from which monocytes were subsequently depleted using anti-CD14 microbeads. The isolated cell populations were resuspended in RNAprotect reagent immediately. Libraries were prepared through multiplex PCR. Sequencing used a 454 GS FLX. Semiquantitative ARM-PCR was used to amplify the TCR alpha and beta CDR3 regions from mRNA. In ARM-PCR, tagged nested gene-specific primers were used first, and exponential amplification was then carried out by communal superprimers. Before the second amplification round was performed on first-round PCR products, the nested primers were removed by exonuclease. The amplicons were sequenced on the 454 platform, which can rapidly sequence millions of DNA fragments without cloning bias. A read mappable to both V and J germline segments was defined as an effective read. The study's own analysis went as follows. IRmap was used to assign reads to germline V, D and J segments, and IRmap relies on pyromap, a Smith-Waterman modification adapted to 454 sequencing errors. Cutoffs set at the 99th percentile of alignment scores from simulated random sequences were applied to filter D-beta assignments. The CDR3 was taken to be the amino acids lying between the conserved V-segment Y[YFLI]C motif and the J-segment [FW]GXGT motif. Repertoire diversity was estimated with a compound Poisson process model previously applied to large-scale EST data. A procedure for detecting cross-contamination was used to argue that sample contamination was not the source of the shared CDR3s. TCRdb cleaned the public reads at Q25 with fastp, built clones with MiXCR and kept in-frame beta chains. When rows share a CDR3 protein, they turn into one entry using the most common DNA and genes. The V and J calls follow TCRdb's processing rather than the paper's. The sample data list 7,000 to 8,500 distinct CDR3 sequences, and under 70% of these were observed just once. Approximately 55% of the sample belongs to the ten largest clones.

As to this clonotype: Its antigen remains undetermined. Base qualities are not at hand, and no much larger clone is one base apart.

Source material: naive and transitional (CD45RA+) T cells sorted from blood. The sample's cell subset or site label, in plain terms: CD45RA+ naive plus transitional T cells (Tn+t). The chain was built from TRBV27 and TRBJ2-5; the D match is possibly TRBD1 or TRBD2, with 5 bases aligned in each. The receptor's source is a man aged 35-49 years in good health. The CDR3 protein is CASSFRGPGQTQYF. The nucleotide sequence reads TGTGCCAGCAGTTTCCGGGGCCCCGGGCAGACCCAGTACTTC.